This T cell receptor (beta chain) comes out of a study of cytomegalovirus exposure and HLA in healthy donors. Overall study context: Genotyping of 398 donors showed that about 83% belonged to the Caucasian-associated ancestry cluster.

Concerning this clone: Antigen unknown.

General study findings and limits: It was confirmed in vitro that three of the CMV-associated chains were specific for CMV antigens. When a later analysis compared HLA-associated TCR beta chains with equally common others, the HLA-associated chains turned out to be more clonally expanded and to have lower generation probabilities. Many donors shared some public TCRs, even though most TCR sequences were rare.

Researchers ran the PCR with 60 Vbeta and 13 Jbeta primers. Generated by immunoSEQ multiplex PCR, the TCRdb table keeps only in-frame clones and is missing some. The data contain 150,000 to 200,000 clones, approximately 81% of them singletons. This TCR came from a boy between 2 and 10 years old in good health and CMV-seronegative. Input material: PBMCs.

In DNA form, the CDR3 reads TGTGCCAGCAGCTTCCCCGGGGGGTATGGCTACACCTTC. Protein product: CASSFPGGYGYTF. The chain couples TRBV11-2 to TRBJ1-2; D is perhaps TRBD1 (5 bases). V lost 3 bases, J lost 5 bases, and 10 bases lay in between. Looked up from germline, CDR1 is SGHAT and CDR2 is FQNNGV. The CDR3 loop spans 13 amino acids.